This T cell receptor (beta chain) stems from a study of monozygotic twins with inflammatory bowel disease. Whole-study findings and limits: Varied immunosuppressive treatments among patients may have increased repertoire variability.

The CDR3 has 14 residues. Per germline, CDR1 SGHRS and CDR2 YFSETQ. Researchers put TCRalpha and TCRbeta cDNA through two nested PCRs lasting approximately 16 and 9 cycles. TCRdb re-called the 5' RACE reads and catalogs CDR3 proteins one per entry, DNA excluded. This table holds more than 300,000 distinct CDR3 sequences. Donors each contributed one blood sample measuring 2 to 3 ml. Without any T cell sorting, total RNA was isolated from whole blood. As to this clonotype: Its antigen remains unidentified.

V usage is TRBV5-1 and J usage is TRBJ1-4; TCRdb's D gene call, TRBD1, goes unchecked for lack of DNA. Sequencing was carried out using blood. The receptor's source is a human donor with ulcerative colitis or Crohn's disease, or a healthy co-twin of an affected twin (not recorded which). The CDR3 spells CASSFSGDYEKLFF.